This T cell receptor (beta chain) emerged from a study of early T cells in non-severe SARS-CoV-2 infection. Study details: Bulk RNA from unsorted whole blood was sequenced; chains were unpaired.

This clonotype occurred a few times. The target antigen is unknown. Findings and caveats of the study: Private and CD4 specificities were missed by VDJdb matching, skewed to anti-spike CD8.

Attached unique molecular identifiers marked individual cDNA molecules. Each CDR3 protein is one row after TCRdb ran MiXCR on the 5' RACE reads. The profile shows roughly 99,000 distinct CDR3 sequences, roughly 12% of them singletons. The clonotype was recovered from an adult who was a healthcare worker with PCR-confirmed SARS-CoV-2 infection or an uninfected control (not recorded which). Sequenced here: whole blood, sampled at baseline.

The CDR3 DNA reads TGTGCCAGCAGCTTAGACAGGGGAAGTTCGGAGACCCAGTACTTC. Translating it yields CASSLDRGSSETQYF. The rearrangement links TRBV11-2 to TRBJ2-5; perhaps TRBD1 as D (6 bases). This CDR3 contains 15 residues. Germline V lookup: CDR1 SGHAT, CDR2 FQNNGV. Trimming left V 0 bases short and J 5 bases short, with 13 bases between.